In its sample, the clone carrying this TCR beta chain was seen a few times. TCRdb re-analysed the RACE reads in MiXCR, keeping a single row per CDR3 protein. Counted here are 35,000 to 50,000 distinct CDR3 sequences, under 12% occurring once; the ten biggest clones make up 5% to 6.5%. Trimming pared 5 bases from V and 14 bases from J, leaving 18 bases between. Germline loops: CDR1 MNHEY, CDR2 SVGEGT. This CDR3 spans 12 amino acids. This entry is derived from a study of human T cells and chemical hapten exposure. The time point is: pre-sensitization, week 0. The treatment: therapeutic diphenylcyclopropenone sensitization with weekly scalp DPC.

The specimen was whole blood, collected in connection with sensitization to the hapten diphenylcyclopropenone (DPC). The chain joins TRBV6-2 or TRBV6-3 to TRBJ1-1; D is ambiguous. The sequence was collected from a young man with alopecia areata. Some clones in this sample may be carry-over from other donors' samples. The CDR3 DNA sequence: TGTGCCAGCAGTACTTTGTCCGTGGAGGCATTCTTT. It specifies CASSTLSVEAFF.